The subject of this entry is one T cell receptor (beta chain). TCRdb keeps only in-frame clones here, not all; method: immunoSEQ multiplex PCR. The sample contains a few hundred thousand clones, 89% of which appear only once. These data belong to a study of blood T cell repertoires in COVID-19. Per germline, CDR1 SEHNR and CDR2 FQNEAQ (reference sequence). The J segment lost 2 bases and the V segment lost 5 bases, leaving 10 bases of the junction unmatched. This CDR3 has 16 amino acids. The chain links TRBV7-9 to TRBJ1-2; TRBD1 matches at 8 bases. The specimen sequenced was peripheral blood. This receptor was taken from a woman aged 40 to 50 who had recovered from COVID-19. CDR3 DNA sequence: TGTGCCAGCAGCCGACGATACGGACAGGGAAACTATGGCTACACCTTC. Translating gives CASSRRYGQGNYGYTF.